Listed here are 24 T cell receptor beta chains from one sample, sequenced in a study of identical twins. A single record per CDR3 protein comes from TCRdb applying MiXCR to the 5' RACE reads. The sample holds about 690,000 distinct CDR3 sequences, 6.1% seen once. The material sequenced was naive T cells sorted from blood. These receptors were obtained from a young man in good health.

The chain links TRBV20-1 to TRBJ1-6; D is undetermined. The CDR3 contains 11 residues. The germline V gene encodes CDR1 DFQATT and CDR2 SNEGSKA (reference sequence). The germline V and J ends were trimmed by 5 bases and 14 bases, with 13 bases remaining between them. This CDR3 is CSASRGPTLHF. The CDR3 DNA reads TGCAGTGCTTCTCGCGGACCTACCCTCCACTTT.

The J gene is TRBJ1-1, the V gene TRBV4-1, with D possibly being TRBD1 (6 bases). Germline CDR1 MGHRA, CDR2 YSYEKL. The V and J ends lost 6 bases and 0 bases respectively, with 8 bases between them. The CDR3 covers 13 residues. CDR3 amino acids: CASRGTLNTEAFF. Here the CDR3 DNA reads TGCGCCAGCAGGGGGACACTGAACACTGAAGCTTTCTTT.

This clonotype occurred many times. This chain links TRBV12-3 or TRBV12-4 with TRBJ2-1, with 8 bases that match TRBD2. CDR3 length: 14 amino acids. V lost 5 bases and J lost 9; bases outside the gene matches: 9. The CDR3 nucleotides read TGTGCCAGCAGTCCCGTCGGGAGGGTCGGTGAGCAGTTCTTC. Translating gives CASSPVGRVGEQFF.

This CDR3 is CASSLEARRSEETQYF. In DNA, the CDR3 is TGTGCCAGCAGCTTAGAGGCCCGGCGGTCAGAAGAGACCCAGTACTTC. The chain couples TRBV7-8 to TRBJ2-5; no clear D gene. The V and J ends lost 1 base and 3 bases respectively, with 15 bases between them. The length of the CDR3 is 16 residues. Germline V gene sequence: CDR1 SGHVS, CDR2 FQNEAQ.

A few counts support this clonotype. The chain links TRBV11-2 to TRBJ2-5, with 9 bases identical to TRBD2. The CDR3 loop spans 15 amino acids. The germline V gene encodes CDR1 SGHAT and CDR2 FQNNGV. V shed 1 base, J shed 4 bases, and the junction held 4 bases outside the gene matches. CDR3: CASSLVAGVLETQYF. In DNA, the CDR3 is TGTGCCAGCAGCTTAGTAGCGGGAGTTTTAGAGACCCAGTACTTC.

The chain recombines TRBV12-3 or TRBV12-4 with TRBJ1-1, with 8 nucleotides matching TRBD1. The CDR3 contains 14 residues. Trimming removed 4 bases from V and 1 base from J; junction bases left unmatched: 2. CDR3 nucleotides: TGTGCCAGCAGTTCCAGGGGGCCGAACACTGAAGCTTTCTTT. This sequence encodes CASSSRGPNTEAFF.

This clonotype showed up many times. This chain uses TRBV20-1 with TRBJ1-1; D is unresolved. Germline CDR1 is DFQATT and CDR2 is SNEGSKA (reference sequence). The CDR3 extends over 13 amino acids. Trimming removed 1 base from V and 3 bases from J, with 9 bases in between. CDR3 amino acids: CSARGFGYTEAFF. CDR3 DNA sequence: TGCAGTGCTAGAGGTTTTGGGTACACTGAAGCTTTCTTT.

This clonotype was seen more than once but under ten times. The chain links TRBV2 to TRBJ2-2, with D hard to call. Germline V lookup: CDR1 SNHLY, CDR2 FYNNEI. The V end was cut by 7 bases, the J end by 4 bases, with 13 bases between. The CDR3 spans 14 residues. The CDR3 loop reads CASKKASGTGELFF. The CDR3 DNA sequence: TGTGCCAGCAAGAAGGCCTCGGGCACCGGGGAGCTGTTTTTT.

The chain joins TRBV20-1 to TRBJ2-7; 7 nucleotides agree with TRBD2. V lost 5 bases and J lost 2; bases outside the gene matches: 9. This CDR3 has 14 amino acids. Germline V gene data show CDR1 as DFQATT and CDR2 as SNEGSKA (reference sequence). In nucleotides, the CDR3 is TGCAGTGCTCCAATCCTAGCGGAGGCCTACGAGCAGTACTTC. Translating gives CSAPILAEAYEQYF.

The sample holds many counts of this clonotype. The chain combines TRBV27 with TRBJ1-2; D is perhaps TRBD1 (6 bases). The germline CDR1 and CDR2 sequences are MNHEY and SMNVEV (reference sequence). The germline V and J ends were trimmed by 5 bases and 1 base, with 14 bases remaining between them. CDR3 length: 15 amino acids. CDR3 sequence reads: CASSRTEGGNYGYTF. The CDR3 coding sequence is TGTGCCAGCAGTAGGACAGAGGGCGGTAACTATGGCTACACCTTC.

The V gene is TRBV21-1, the J gene TRBJ1-3; TRBD1 was called by the table and not checked on the DNA. TRBV21-1 is listed as a pseudogene. This CDR3 is built from 14 residues. The DNA of the CDR3 is TGTGCCAGCACCAGAACAGGGACCGGAAACACCATATATTTT. Its protein is CASTRTGTGNTIYF.

This rearrangement joins TRBV15 to TRBJ2-7; 7 bases align to TRBD2. The V segment lost 1 base and the J segment 1 base; nucleotides outside the gene matches: 1. The CDR3 has 14 residues. Germline V lookup: CDR1 LNHNV, CDR2 YYDKDF (reference sequence). The CDR3 DNA follows: TGTGCCACCAGCAGAGCGGGAGGTTCCTACGAGCAGTACGTC. Amino acids: CATSRAGGSYEQYV.

In its sample, this clonotype was seen a few times. CDR3 in amino acids: CASSFSVRGAGELFF. The CDR3 nucleotides read TGTGCCAGCAGTTTCTCAGTACGAGGGGCCGGGGAGCTGTTTTTT. The J gene is TRBJ2-2, the V gene TRBV12-3 or TRBV12-4; D could derive from TRBD1 or TRBD2 (5 bases each). CDR3 size: 15 residues. Deletions cut 3 bases from V and 6 bases from J, with 14 bases between.

This clonotype was observed a few times. The chain carries TRBV12-3 or TRBV12-4 and TRBJ2-4; D may be TRBD2 (6 bases). V shed 1 base and J shed 1 base, with 23 bases lying between them. CDR3 length: 20 residues. The chain's CDR3 is CASSLEFGAGSPGAKNIQYF. The CDR3 nucleotides read TGTGCCAGCAGTTTAGAATTTGGGGCGGGATCCCCTGGGGCCAAAAACATTCAGTACTTC.

The V call is TRBV7-2, the J call TRBJ2-1; tentative D call: TRBD2 (6 bases). The germline gives CDR1 SGHTA, CDR2 FQGNSA. The CDR3 covers 14 residues. V gave up 2 bases and J gave up 9 bases, with 14 bases separating them. CDR3 loop: CASSLLRELGEQFF. CDR3 nucleotide sequence: TGTGCCAGCAGCTTACTTCGGGAGTTGGGTGAGCAGTTCTTC.

The rearrangement uses TRBV30 and TRBJ1-4, with 7 bases lining up with TRBD1. The V gene's germline CDR1 is GTSNPN and CDR2 SVGIG (reference sequence). With V trimmed by 0 bases and J by 10 bases, 8 bases remained unmatched. This CDR3 contains 14 residues. The CDR3 bases are TGTGCCTGGAGTGTACTGGCAGGGGGTGGAAAACTGTTTTTT. Residues: CAWSVLAGGGKLFF.

The CDR3 loop reads CSGRSSGSYEQYF. In nucleotides, the CDR3 is TGCAGTGGCCGCTCTAGCGGTTCCTACGAGCAGTACTTC. J is TRBJ2-7 and V is TRBV20-1; 7 positions agree with TRBD2. The germline V gene has CDR1 DFQATT and CDR2 SNEGSKA (reference sequence). Germline trimming cut 7 bases from V and 1 base from J; bases unmatched to any gene: 7. The CDR3 runs to 13 residues.

This clonotype was recorded many times. The rearrangement uses TRBV6-1 and TRBJ2-2; TRBD1 might be the D (5 bases). The CDR3 totals 13 residues. With 3 bases removed from V and 7 bases from J, the gap between germline ends came to 9 bases. Per germline, CDR1 MNHNS and CDR2 SASEGT. For the CDR3, the DNA is TGTGCCAGCAGTGAGGACCAGGGCGGGGAGCTGTTTTTT. Amino acids: CASSEDQGGELFF.

The table lists this clonotype with a count of one. This chain joins TRBV25-1 and TRBJ2-7; D could derive from TRBD1 or TRBD2 (5 bases each). In germline, CDR1 is MGHDK, CDR2 SYGVNS. The CDR3 loop spans 12 amino acids. V shed 3 bases and J shed 6 bases, with 9 bases lying between them. The CDR3 region is CASSDAGAEQYF. In nucleotides, the CDR3 is TGTGCCAGCAGTGATGCCGGGGCCGAGCAGTACTTC.

This clonotype was observed at least ten times. The chain uses TRBV6-5 and TRBJ2-7; TRBD1 agrees at 7 bases. V was clipped by 2 bases and J by 0 bases; unmatched bases: 10. Germline loops: CDR1 MNHEY, CDR2 SVGAGI. This CDR3 spans 17 amino acids. In nucleotides, the CDR3 is TGTGCCAGCAGTTACCGCCCCCCAGACAGGGCCTCCTACGAGCAGTACTTC. Residues: CASSYRPPDRASYEQYF.

In its sample, this clonotype was seen many times. The chain couples TRBV20-1 to TRBJ2-1; 9 bases are a match to TRBD2. Germline V gives CDR1 DFQATT, CDR2 SNEGSKA (reference sequence). CDR3 size: 18 residues. J lost 1 base, V lost 5 bases, and 15 bases had no gene match. The DNA of the CDR3 is TGCAGTGCTGTGATAGCTAGCGGGATTCTAGTTTCCTACAATGAGCAGTTCTTC. As protein: CSAVIASGILVSYNEQFF.

Only a few counts were recorded for this clonotype. The chain is built from TRBV3-1 and TRBJ2-1; D uncertain. There are 16 residues in the CDR3. Between the trimmed V and J ends, which lost 4 bases and 2 bases, there was a span of 15 bases. CDR1 is LGHDT and CDR2 is YNNKEL in the germline V gene (reference sequence). In nucleotides, the CDR3 is TGTGCCAGCAGCCCCCCCGACGCCATGACCTACAATGAGCAGTTCTTC. This encodes CASSPPDAMTYNEQFF.

The sample holds a few counts of this clonotype. J is TRBJ2-1 and V is TRBV18, with TRBD2 identical over 11 bases. The ends lost 5 bases at V and 2 bases at J; junction bases unmatched: 8. The CDR3 has 17 residues. From germline, CDR1 is KGHSH and CDR2 LQKENI. Here the CDR3 DNA reads TGTGCCAGCTCATCGGGACTAGCGGCAAATCCCTACAATGAGCAGTTCTTC. Translation: CASSSGLAANPYNEQFF.

This clonotype showed up many times. V is TRBV29-1 and J is TRBJ1-1; 9 positions agree with TRBD1. From germline, CDR1 is SQVTM and CDR2 ANQGSEA. V lost 5 bases and J lost 4; bases outside the gene matches: 5. The CDR3 is 13 amino acids. The CDR3 region is CSVRDREGTEAFF. The DNA of the CDR3 is TGCAGCGTTAGGGACAGGGAGGGCACTGAAGCTTTCTTT. Drawing the rest from reference TRBV29-1 and TRBJ1-1, the complete variable domain is SAVISQKPSRDICQRGTSLTIQCQVDSQVTMMFWYRQQPGQSLTLIATANQGSEATYESGFVIDKFPISRPNLTFSTLTVSNMSPEDSSIYLCSVRDREGTEAFFGQGTRLTVV.